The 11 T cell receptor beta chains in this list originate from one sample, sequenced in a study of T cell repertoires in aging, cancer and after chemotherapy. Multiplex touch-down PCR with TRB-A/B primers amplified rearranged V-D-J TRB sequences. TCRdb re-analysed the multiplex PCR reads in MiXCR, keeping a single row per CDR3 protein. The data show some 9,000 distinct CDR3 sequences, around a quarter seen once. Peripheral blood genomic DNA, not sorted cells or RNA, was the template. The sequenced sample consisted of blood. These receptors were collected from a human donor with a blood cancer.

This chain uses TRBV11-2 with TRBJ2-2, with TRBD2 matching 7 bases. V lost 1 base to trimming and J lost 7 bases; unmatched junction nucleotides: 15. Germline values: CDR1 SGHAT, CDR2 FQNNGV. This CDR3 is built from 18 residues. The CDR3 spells CASSLGVAGRSQDGELFF. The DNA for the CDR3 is TGTGCCAGCAGCTTAGGGGTTGCCGGGAGGTCTCAGGACGGGGAGCTGTTTTTT.

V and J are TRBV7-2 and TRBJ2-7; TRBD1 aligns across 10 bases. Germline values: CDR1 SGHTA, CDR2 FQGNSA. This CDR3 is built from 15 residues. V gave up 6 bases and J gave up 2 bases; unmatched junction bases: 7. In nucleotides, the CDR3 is TGTGCCAGCAGTCTTTCGGGACAGGGGCCCTACGAGCAGTACTTC. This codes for CASSLSGQGPYEQYF.

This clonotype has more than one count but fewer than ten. CDR3 sequence: CASSLGQGHQPQHF. The CDR3 DNA follows: TGTGCCAGCTCACTCGGACAGGGCCATCAGCCCCAGCATTTT. V usage is TRBV18 and J usage is TRBJ1-5, with 8 bases identical to TRBD1. The CDR3 is 14 amino acids. Germline CDR1 and CDR2: KGHSH and LQKENI. V lost 4 bases to trimming and J lost 5 bases; unmatched junction nucleotides: 4.

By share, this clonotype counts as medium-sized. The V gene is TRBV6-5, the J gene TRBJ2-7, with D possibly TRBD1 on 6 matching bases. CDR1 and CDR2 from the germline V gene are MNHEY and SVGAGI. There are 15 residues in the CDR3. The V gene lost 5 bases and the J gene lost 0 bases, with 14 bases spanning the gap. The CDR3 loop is CASSIQGRGSYEQYF. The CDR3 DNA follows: TGTGCCAGCAGTATACAGGGTCGTGGCTCCTACGAGCAGTACTTC.

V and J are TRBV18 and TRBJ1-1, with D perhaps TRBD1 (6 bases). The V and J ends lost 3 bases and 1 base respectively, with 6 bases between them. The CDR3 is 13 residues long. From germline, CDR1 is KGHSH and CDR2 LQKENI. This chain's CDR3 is CASSPTGNTEAFF. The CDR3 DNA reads TGTGCCAGCTCACCGACAGGGAACACTGAAGCTTTCTTT.

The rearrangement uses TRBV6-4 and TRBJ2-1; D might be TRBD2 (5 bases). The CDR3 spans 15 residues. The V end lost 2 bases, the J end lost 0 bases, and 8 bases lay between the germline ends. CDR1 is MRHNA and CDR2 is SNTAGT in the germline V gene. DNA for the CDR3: TGTGCCAGCAGTGACGCAGCGGACTCCTACAATGAGCAGTTCTTC. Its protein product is CASSDAADSYNEQFF.

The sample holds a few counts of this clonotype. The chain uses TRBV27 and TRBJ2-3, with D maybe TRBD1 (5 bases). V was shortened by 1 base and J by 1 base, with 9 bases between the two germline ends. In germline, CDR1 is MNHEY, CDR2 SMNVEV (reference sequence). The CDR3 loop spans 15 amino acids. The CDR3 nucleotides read TGTGCCAGCAGTTTATTCAGGGTACGCACAGATACGCAGTATTTT. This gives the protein CASSLFRVRTDTQYF.

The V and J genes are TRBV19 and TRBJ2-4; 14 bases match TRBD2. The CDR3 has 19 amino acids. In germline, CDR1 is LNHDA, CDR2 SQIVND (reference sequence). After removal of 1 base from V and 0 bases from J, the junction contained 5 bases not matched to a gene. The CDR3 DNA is TGTGCCAGTAGTATAGCCCCGGGACTAGCGGGAGTAGCCAAAAACATTCAGTACTTC. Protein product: CASSIAPGLAGVAKNIQYF.

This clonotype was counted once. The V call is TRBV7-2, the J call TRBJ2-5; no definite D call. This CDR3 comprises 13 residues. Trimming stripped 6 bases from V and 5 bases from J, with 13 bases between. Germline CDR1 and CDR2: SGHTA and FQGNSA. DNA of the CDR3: TGTGCCAGCAGACCAACCCCCGGGGAGACCCAGTACTTC. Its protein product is CASRPTPGETQYF.

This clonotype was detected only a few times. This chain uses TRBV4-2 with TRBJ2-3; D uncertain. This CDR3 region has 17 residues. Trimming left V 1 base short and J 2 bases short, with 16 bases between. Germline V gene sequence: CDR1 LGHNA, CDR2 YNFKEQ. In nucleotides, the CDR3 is TGTGCCAGCAGCCAAGGTGTAGTCCTAACCCTCACAGATACGCAGTATTTT. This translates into CASSQGVVLTLTDTQYF.

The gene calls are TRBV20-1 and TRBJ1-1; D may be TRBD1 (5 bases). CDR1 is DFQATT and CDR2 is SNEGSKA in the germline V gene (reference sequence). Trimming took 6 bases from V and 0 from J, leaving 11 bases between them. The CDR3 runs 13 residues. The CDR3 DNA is TGCAGTGCCATCAGGGTATTGAACACTGAAGCTTTCTTT. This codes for CSAIRVLNTEAFF.